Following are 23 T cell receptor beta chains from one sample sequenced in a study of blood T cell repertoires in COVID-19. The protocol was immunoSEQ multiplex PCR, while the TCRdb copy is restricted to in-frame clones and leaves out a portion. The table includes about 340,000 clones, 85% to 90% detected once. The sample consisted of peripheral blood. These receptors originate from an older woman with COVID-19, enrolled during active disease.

The CDR3 coding sequence is TGCGCCAGCAGCTTGGGCTCGGCGGGTGGAAACACCATATATTTT. This codes for CASSLGSAGGNTIYF. This rearrangement joins TRBV5-1 to TRBJ1-3, with D uncertain. CDR1 SGHRS and CDR2 YFSETQ come from the germline V gene. Trimming removed 0 bases at V and 3 bases at J, with 10 bases between. The CDR3 is 15 residues long.

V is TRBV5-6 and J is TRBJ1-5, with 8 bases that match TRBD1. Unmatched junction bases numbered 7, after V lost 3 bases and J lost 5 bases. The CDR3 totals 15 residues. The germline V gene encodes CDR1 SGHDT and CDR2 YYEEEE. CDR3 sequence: CASSSGQESYQPQHF. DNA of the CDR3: TGTGCCAGCAGCTCGGGACAGGAGTCATATCAGCCCCAGCATTTT.

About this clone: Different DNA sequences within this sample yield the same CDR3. The CDR3 bases are TGTGCCAGTAGACGACAGGTCTTCGGGCAAGAGACCCAGTACTTC. It codes for CASRRQVFGQETQYF. The V call is TRBV19, the J call TRBJ2-5, with a tentative D call TRBD1 (6 bases). V lost 6 bases, J lost 2 bases, and 16 bases lay in between. Germline loops: CDR1 LNHDA, CDR2 SQIVND (reference sequence). This CDR3 is built from 15 residues.

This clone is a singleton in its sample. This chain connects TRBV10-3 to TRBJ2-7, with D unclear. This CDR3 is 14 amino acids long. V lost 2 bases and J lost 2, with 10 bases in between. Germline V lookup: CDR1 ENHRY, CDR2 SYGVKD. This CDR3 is CAISESHPTYEQYF. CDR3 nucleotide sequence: TGTGCCATCAGTGAGAGTCACCCTACCTACGAGCAGTACTTC.

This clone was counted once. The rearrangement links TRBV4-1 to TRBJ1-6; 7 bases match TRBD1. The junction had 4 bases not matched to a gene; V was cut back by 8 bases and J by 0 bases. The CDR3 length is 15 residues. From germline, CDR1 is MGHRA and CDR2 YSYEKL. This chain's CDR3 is CASRDSFSYNSPLHF. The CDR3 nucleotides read TGCGCCAGCCGGGACAGCTTCTCCTATAATTCACCCCTCCACTTT.

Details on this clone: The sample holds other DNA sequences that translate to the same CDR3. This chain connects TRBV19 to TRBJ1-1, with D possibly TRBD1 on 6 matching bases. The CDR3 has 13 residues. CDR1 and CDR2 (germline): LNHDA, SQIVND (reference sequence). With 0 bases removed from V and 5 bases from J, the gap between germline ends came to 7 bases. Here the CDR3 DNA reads TGTGCCAGTAGTATAGACAGGGGAACTGAAGCTTTCTTT. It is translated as CASSIDRGTEAFF.

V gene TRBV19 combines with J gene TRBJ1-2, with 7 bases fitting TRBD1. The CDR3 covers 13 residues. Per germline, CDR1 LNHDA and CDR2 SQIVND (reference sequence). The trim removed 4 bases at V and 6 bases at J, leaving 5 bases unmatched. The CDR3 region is CASSRDRVHGYTF. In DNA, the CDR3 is TGTGCCAGTAGTAGAGACAGGGTCCATGGCTACACCTTC.

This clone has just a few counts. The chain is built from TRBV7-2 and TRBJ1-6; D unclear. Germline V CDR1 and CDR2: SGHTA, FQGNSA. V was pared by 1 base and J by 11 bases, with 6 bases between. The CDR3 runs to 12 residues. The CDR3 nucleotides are TGTGCCAGCAGCTTAGGAGGAGCACCCCTCCACTTT. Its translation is CASSLGGAPLHF.

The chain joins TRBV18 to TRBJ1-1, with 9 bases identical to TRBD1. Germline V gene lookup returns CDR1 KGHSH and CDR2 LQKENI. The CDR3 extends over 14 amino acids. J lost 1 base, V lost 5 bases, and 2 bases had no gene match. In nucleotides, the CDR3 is TGTGCCAGCTCATCACAGGGGGCGAACACTGAAGCTTTCTTT. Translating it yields CASSSQGANTEAFF.

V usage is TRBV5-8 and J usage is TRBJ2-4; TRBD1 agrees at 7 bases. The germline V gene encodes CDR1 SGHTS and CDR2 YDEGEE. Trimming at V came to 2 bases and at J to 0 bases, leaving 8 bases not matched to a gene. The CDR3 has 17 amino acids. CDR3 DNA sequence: TGTGCCAGCAGCTTCCGGGACAGCTCACTAGCCAAAAACATTCAGTACTTC. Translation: CASSFRDSSLAKNIQYF.

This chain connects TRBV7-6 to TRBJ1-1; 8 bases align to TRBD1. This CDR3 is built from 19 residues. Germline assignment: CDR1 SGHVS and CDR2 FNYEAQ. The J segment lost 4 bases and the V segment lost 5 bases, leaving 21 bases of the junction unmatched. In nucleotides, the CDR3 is TGTGCCAGCAGCGTGGCCGTTACCGCCACAGGGGGAAGGGGCACTGAAGCTTTCTTT. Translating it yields CASSVAVTATGGRGTEAFF.

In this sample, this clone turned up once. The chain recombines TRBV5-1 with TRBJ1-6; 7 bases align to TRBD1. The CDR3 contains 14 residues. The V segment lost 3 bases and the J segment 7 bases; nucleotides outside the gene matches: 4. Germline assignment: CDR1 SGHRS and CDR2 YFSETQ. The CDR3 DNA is TGCGCCAGCAGCTGGGACAGCCCAAATTCACCCCTCCACTTT. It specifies CASSWDSPNSPLHF.

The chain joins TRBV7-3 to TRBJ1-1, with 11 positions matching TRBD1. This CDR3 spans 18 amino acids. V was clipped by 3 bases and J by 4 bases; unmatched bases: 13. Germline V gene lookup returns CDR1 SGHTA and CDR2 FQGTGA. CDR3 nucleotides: TGTGCCAGCAGCTTCAACAAATGGACAGGGGGCGCTGTCACTGAAGCTTTCTTT. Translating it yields CASSFNKWTGGAVTEAFF.

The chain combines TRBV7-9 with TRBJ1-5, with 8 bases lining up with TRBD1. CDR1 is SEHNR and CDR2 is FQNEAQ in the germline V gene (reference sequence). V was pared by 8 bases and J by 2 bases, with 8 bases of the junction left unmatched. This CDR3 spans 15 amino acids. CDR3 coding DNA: TGTGCCAGCTCGACAGGGGATCGGGGCAATCAGCCCCAGCATTTT. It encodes CASSTGDRGNQPQHF. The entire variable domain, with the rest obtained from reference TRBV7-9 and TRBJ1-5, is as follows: DTGVSQNPRHKITKRGQNVTFRCDPISEHNRLYWYRQTLGQGPEFLTYFQNEAQLEKSRLLSDRFSAERPKGSFSTLEIQRTEQGDSAMYLCASSTGDRGNQPQHFGDGTRLSIL.

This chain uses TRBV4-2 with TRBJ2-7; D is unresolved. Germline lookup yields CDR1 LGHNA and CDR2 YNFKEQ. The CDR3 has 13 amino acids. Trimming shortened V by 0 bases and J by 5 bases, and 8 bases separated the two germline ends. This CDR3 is CASSQEMGNEQYF. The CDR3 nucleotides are TGTGCCAGCAGCCAAGAGATGGGCAACGAGCAGTACTTC.

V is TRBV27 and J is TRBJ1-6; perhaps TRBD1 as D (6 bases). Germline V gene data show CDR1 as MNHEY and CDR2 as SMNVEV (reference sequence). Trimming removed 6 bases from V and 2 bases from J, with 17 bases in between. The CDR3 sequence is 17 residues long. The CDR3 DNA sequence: TGTGCCAGCAGCCCCAGGGCAGGGGAAACCTATAATTCACCCCTCCACTTT. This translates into CASSPRAGETYNSPLHF.

DNA for the CDR3: TGCAGCCTCAAACGGGACACCTCCGGTGAAGCTTTCTTT. Translating gives CSLKRDTSGEAFF. V is TRBV29-1 and J is TRBJ1-1, with TRBD1 as a possible D gene (6 bases). CDR1 and CDR2 from the germline V gene are SQVTM and ANQGSEA. Trimming pared 8 bases from V and 7 bases from J, leaving 20 bases between. The CDR3 runs 13 residues.

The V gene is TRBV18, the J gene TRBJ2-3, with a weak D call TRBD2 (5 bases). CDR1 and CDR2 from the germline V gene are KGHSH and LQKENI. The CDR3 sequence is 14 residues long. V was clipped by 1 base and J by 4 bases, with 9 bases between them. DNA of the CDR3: TGTGCCAGCTCACCACGTGCGGACTCAGATACGCAGTATTTT. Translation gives CASSPRADSDTQYF.

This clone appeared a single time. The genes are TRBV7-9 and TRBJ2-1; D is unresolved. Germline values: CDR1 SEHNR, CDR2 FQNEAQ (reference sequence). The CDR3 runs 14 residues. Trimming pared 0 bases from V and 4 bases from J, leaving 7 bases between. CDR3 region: CASSLARQYNEQFF. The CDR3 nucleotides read TGTGCCAGCAGCTTAGCCAGGCAATACAATGAGCAGTTCTTC. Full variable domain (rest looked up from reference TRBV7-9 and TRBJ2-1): DTGVSQNPRHKITKRGQNVTFRCDPISEHNRLYWYRQTLGQGPEFLTYFQNEAQLEKSRLLSDRFSAERPKGSFSTLEIQRTEQGDSAMYLCASSLARQYNEQFFGPGTRLTVL.

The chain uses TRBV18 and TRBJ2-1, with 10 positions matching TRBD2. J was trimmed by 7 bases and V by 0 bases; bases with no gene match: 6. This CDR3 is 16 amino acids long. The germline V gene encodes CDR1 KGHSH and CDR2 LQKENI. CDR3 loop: CASSPPNLAGVNEQFF. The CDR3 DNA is TGTGCCAGCTCACCACCGAACCTAGCGGGGGTGAATGAGCAGTTCTTC.

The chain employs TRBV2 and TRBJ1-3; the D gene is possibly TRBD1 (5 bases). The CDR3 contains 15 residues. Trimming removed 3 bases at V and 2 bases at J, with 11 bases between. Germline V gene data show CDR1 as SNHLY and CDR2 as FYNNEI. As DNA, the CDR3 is TGTGCCAGCAGTGATTTCAGGGATCCTGGAAACACCATATATTTT. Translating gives CASSDFRDPGNTIYF.

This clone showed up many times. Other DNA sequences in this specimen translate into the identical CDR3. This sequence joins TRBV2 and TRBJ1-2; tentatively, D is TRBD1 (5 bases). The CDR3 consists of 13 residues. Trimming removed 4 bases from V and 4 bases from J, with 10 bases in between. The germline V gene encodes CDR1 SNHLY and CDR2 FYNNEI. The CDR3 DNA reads TGTGCCAGCAGTGGGCAGGGTGGCTATGGCTACACCTTC. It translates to CASSGQGGYGYTF.

The CDR3 spells CASSVGLRYGYTF. For the CDR3, the DNA is TGTGCCAGCAGCGTAGGGCTCCGCTATGGCTACACCTTC. This sequence joins TRBV9 and TRBJ1-2; no clear D. V was clipped by 0 bases and J by 4 bases, with 7 bases between them. The CDR3 is 13 residues long. CDR1 is SGDLS, CDR2 YYNGEE, per germline.